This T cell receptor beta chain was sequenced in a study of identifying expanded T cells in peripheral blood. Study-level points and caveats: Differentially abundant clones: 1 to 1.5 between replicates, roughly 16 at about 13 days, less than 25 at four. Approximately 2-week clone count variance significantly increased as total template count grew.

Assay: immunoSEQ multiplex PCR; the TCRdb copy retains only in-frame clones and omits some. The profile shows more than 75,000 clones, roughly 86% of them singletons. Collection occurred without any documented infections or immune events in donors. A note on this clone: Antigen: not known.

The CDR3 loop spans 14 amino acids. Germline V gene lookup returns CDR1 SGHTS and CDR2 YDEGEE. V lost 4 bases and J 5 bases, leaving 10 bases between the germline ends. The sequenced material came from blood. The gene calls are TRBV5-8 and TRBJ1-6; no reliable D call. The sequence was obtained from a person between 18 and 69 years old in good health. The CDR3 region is CASSAGRHNSPLHF. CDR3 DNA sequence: TGTGCCAGCAGCGCCGGGAGACATAATTCACCCCTCCACTTT.